Only a few counts were recorded for the clone carrying this T cell receptor (beta chain). Its antigen is as yet unknown. This could be a read error, since a much larger clone is one nucleotide away. The sequence runs out 3 residues before the end of the CDR3; the remainder is reconstructed from the germline J gene. The sample is drawn from a study of T cell clonality in common variable immunodeficiency. General observations from the study: Repertoire-complication correlations in CVID were limited by patient heterogeneity.

Sequencing used immunoSEQ multiplex PCR; TCRdb keeps in-frame clones, though not all of them. The sample has 45,000 to 65,000 clones, none seen only once. This CDR3 is built from 17 residues. Germline lookup yields CDR1 KGHSH and CDR2 LQKENI. This rearrangement joins TRBV18 to TRBJ1-4, with D possibly matching TRBD1 (6 bases). The material sequenced was peripheral blood mononuclear cells. This clonotype originated in a person aged 18-70 years in good health. CDR3 loop: CASSRDNILFGANVLFF. The sequenced CDR3 bases are TGTGCCAGCTCACGGGACAATATTCTCTTTGGGGCCAACGTA.